The next 27 T cell receptor beta chains were all read from a single sample in a study of blood T cell repertoires in COVID-19. Repertoires were generated with immunoSEQ multiplex PCR, while TCRdb's copy carries only in-frame clones and drops some. The sample shows around 150,000 clones, about four fifths of them seen only once. Sequenced sample: peripheral blood. The receptors derive from a man aged 60 to 69 with active or convalescent COVID-19.

This clone was detected once. This sequence joins TRBV19 and TRBJ1-5; no reliable D call. This CDR3 has 14 residues. Germline loops: CDR1 LNHDA, CDR2 SQIVND (reference sequence). V lost 1 base, J lost 4 bases, and 8 bases lay in between. CDR3 in amino acids: CASSIASGNQPQHF. CDR3 nucleotide sequence: TGTGCCAGTAGTATAGCTTCGGGAAATCAGCCCCAGCATTTT.

This rearrangement joins TRBV7-2 to TRBJ2-4, with a possible D match to TRBD2 (5 bases). This CDR3 is built from 15 residues. The germline CDR1 and CDR2 sequences are SGHTA and FQGNSA. V lost 2 bases to trimming and J lost 0 bases, with 8 bases between them. The CDR3 loop reads CASSLNAGAKNIQYF. CDR3 nucleotides: TGTGCCAGCAGCTTAAATGCGGGAGCCAAAAACATTCAGTACTTC.

In this sample, this clone turned up once. The rearrangement links TRBV7-2 to TRBJ2-7, with no clear D. CDR1 is SGHTA, CDR2 FQGNSA, per germline. This CDR3 is 13 amino acids long. With 6 bases removed from V and 1 base from J, the gap between germline ends came to 10 bases. In DNA, the CDR3 is TGTGCCAGCAGACCTCCGAGTTCCTACGAGCAGTACTTC. Translated: CASRPPSSYEQYF. Variable domain in full (rest from reference TRBV7-2 and TRBJ2-7): GAGVSQSPSNKVTEKGKDVELRCDPISGHTALYWYRQSLGQGLEFLIYFQGNSAPDKSGLPSDRFSAERTGGSVSTLTIQRTQQEDSAVYLCASRPPSSYEQYFGPGTRLTVT.

V is TRBV18 and J is TRBJ1-4, with TRBD1 matching 10 bases. Looked up from germline, CDR1 is KGHSH and CDR2 is LQKENI. After removal of 4 bases from V and 6 bases from J, the junction contained 8 bases not matched to a gene. The CDR3 length is 16 residues. The CDR3 nucleotides read TGTGCCAGCTCACTGATGACAGGGGGCGCATATGAAAAACTGTTTTTT. Its translation: CASSLMTGGAYEKLFF.

The V call is TRBV10-3, the J call TRBJ2-1; a weak D match, TRBD1 (5 bases). Per germline, CDR1 ENHRY and CDR2 SYGVKD. Trimming left V 3 bases short and J 0 bases short, with 15 bases between. CDR3 length: 17 residues. The CDR3 region has the DNA TGTGCCATCAGTGACCCAGACAGAGCCCTCTCCTACAATGAGCAGTTCTTC. Amino acid sequence: CAISDPDRALSYNEQFF.

The chain employs TRBV3-1 (or the pseudogene TRBV3-2) and TRBJ2-1; 7 nucleotides agree with TRBD1. Germline V lookup: CDR1 LGHDT, CDR2 YNNKEL (reference sequence). CDR3 length equals 17 residues. Trimming removed 0 bases from V and 4 bases from J; junction bases left unmatched: 9. The CDR3 is CASSQDLTTGNYNEQFF. As DNA, the CDR3 is TGTGCCAGCAGCCAAGATCTGACGACAGGGAATTACAATGAGCAGTTCTTC.

V usage is TRBV5-1 and J usage is TRBJ1-1, with 8 bases lining up with TRBD1. V dropped 0 bases and J dropped 1; count of bases not matched to a gene: 5. Germline CDR1 SGHRS, CDR2 YFSETQ. This CDR3 spans 16 amino acids. CDR3 nucleotides: TGCGCCAGCAGCTTGGGCCGACAGGGGAGGAACACTGAAGCTTTCTTT. Translated: CASSLGRQGRNTEAFF.

This clone was seen more than once but under ten times. The CDR3 sequence: CASSTGLAGADTQYF. CDR3 nucleotide sequence: TGTGCCAGCAGCACGGGACTAGCGGGAGCAGATACGCAGTATTTT. The chain combines TRBV7-2 with TRBJ2-3; TRBD2 agrees at 14 bases. The length of the CDR3 is 15 residues. The V segment lost 5 bases and the J segment 4 bases; nucleotides outside the gene matches: 2. From germline, CDR1 is SGHTA and CDR2 FQGNSA.

The V and J genes are TRBV11-2 and TRBJ2-6; D might be TRBD1 (6 bases). Germline assignment: CDR1 SGHAT and CDR2 FQNNGV. V lost 5 bases, J lost 2 bases, and 16 bases lay in between. This CDR3 is 17 amino acids long. The CDR3: CASSHLLQGTGANVLTF. As DNA, the CDR3 is TGTGCCAGCAGCCATCTCTTACAGGGTACTGGGGCCAACGTCCTGACTTTC. The full variable domain, rest sourced from reference TRBV11-2 and TRBJ2-6, is EAGVAQSPRYKIIEKRQSVAFWCNPISGHATLYWYQQILGQGPKLLIQFQNNGVVDDSQLPKDRFSAERLKGVDSTLKIQPAKLEDSAVYLCASSHLLQGTGANVLTFGAGSRLTVL.

This chain connects TRBV4-1 to TRBJ1-4; D not certain. The CDR3 is made up of 13 amino acids. CDR1 is MGHRA and CDR2 is YSYEKL in the germline V gene. The V gene lost 2 bases and the J gene lost 7 bases, with 8 bases spanning the gap. Written as DNA, the CDR3 is TGCGCCAGCAGCCAACTGAGGAGTGAAAAACTGTTTTTT. Protein sequence: CASSQLRSEKLFF.

The genes are TRBV7-9 and TRBJ1-4, with D uncertain. Germline V gene lookup returns CDR1 SEHNR and CDR2 FQNEAQ (reference sequence). Trimming removed 4 bases at V and 8 bases at J, with 17 bases between. This CDR3 has 15 residues. The CDR3 spells CASSSDTRVREKLFF. The CDR3 DNA reads as TGTGCCAGCAGCTCCGACACGCGGGTTCGGGAAAAACTGTTTTTT.

The gene calls are TRBV5-4 and TRBJ2-7, with TRBD1 matching over 8 bases. Losses at the gene ends were 0 bases for V and 2 bases for J; bases not matched to a gene: 1. The CDR3 sequence is 14 residues long. Germline V gene data show CDR1 as SGHNT and CDR2 as YYREEE (reference sequence). The CDR3 DNA sequence: TGTGCCAGCAGCTTGGGACAGGGGCCCTACGAGCAGTACTTC. It encodes CASSLGQGPYEQYF.

The J gene is TRBJ1-1, the V gene TRBV5-8; D is possibly TRBD1 (5 bases). V was pared by 7 bases and J by 3 bases, with 16 bases between. Germline V gene lookup returns CDR1 SGHTS and CDR2 YDEGEE. This CDR3 comprises 14 residues. DNA of the CDR3: TGTGCCAGCGGGTCGGCAGGGAGGGACACTGAAGCTTTCTTT. Its translation: CASGSAGRDTEAFF.

J is TRBJ2-3 and V is TRBV5-1; D remains ambiguous. CDR1 is SGHRS and CDR2 is YFSETQ in the germline V gene. The V gene lost 1 base and the J gene lost 4 bases, with 4 bases spanning the gap. This CDR3 has 12 residues. CDR3 sequence: CASSLHSDTQYF. The CDR3 DNA follows: TGCGCCAGCAGCTTGCACTCAGATACGCAGTATTTT. Full variable domain (missing parts from reference TRBV5-1 and TRBJ2-3): KAGVTQTPRYLIKTRGQQVTLSCSPISGHRSVSWYQQTPGQGLQFLFEYFSETQRNKGNFPGRFSGRQFSNSRSEMNVSTLELGDSALYLCASSLHSDTQYFGPGTRLTVL.

V usage is TRBV6-5 and J usage is TRBJ2-7, with D possibly TRBD2 on 5 matching bases. With 10 bases removed from V and 1 base from J, the gap between germline ends came to 14 bases. The germline V gene encodes CDR1 MNHEY and CDR2 SVGAGI. The CDR3 totals 13 residues. In DNA form, the CDR3 reads TGTGCCATCGGGGTACGGGATTCCTACGAGCAGTACTTC. Its translation is CAIGVRDSYEQYF.

The chain carries TRBV6-5 and TRBJ2-1, with 8 bases that match TRBD2. Trimming removed 5 bases from V and 12 bases from J; junction bases left unmatched: 6. Germline CDR1 MNHEY, CDR2 SVGAGI. The CDR3 covers 12 residues. The CDR3 bases are TGTGCCAGCAGTCCAATCGGGGGGGGGCAGTTCTTC. Translating it yields CASSPIGGGQFF.

CDR3 sequence (DNA): TGTGCCAGCACTGCTCAACTAGATGAGCAGTTCTTC. Protein product: CASTAQLDEQFF. The chain is built from TRBV12-3 or TRBV12-4 and TRBJ2-1; a possible D gene is TRBD2 (5 bases). This CDR3 spans 12 amino acids. Trimming left V 7 bases short and J 8 bases short, with 12 bases between.

V gene TRBV19 combines with J gene TRBJ1-2; TRBD1 matches at 9 bases. V shed 8 bases, J shed 1 base, and the junction held 23 bases outside the gene matches. From germline, CDR1 is LNHDA and CDR2 SQIVND (reference sequence). This CDR3 contains 20 residues. This CDR3 reads CASSGTGLIPAGPNNYGYTF. DNA of the CDR3: TGTGCCAGTTCCGGGACAGGGCTCATACCTGCGGGTCCTAATAACTATGGCTACACCTTC.

The chain uses TRBV7-9 and TRBJ2-3; 9 bases match TRBD1. The junction had 8 bases not matched to a gene; V was cut back by 5 bases and J by 2 bases. Looked up from germline, CDR1 is SEHNR and CDR2 is FQNEAQ (reference sequence). The CDR3 covers 16 residues. The CDR3 region is CASSPPTGGITDTQYF. In DNA form, the CDR3 reads TGTGCCAGCAGCCCACCGACAGGGGGGATCACAGATACGCAGTATTTT. Variable domain in full (rest from reference TRBV7-9 and TRBJ2-3): DTGVSQNPRHKITKRGQNVTFRCDPISEHNRLYWYRQTLGQGPEFLTYFQNEAQLEKSRLLSDRFSAERPKGSFSTLEIQRTEQGDSAMYLCASSPPTGGITDTQYFGPGTRLTVL.

V is TRBV18 and J is TRBJ1-1, with 8 bases lining up with TRBD1. Germline CDR1 and CDR2: KGHSH and LQKENI. The J segment lost 4 bases and the V segment lost 4 bases, leaving 5 bases of the junction unmatched. CDR3 length equals 14 residues. CDR3 loop: CASSRETGGTEAFF. CDR3 sequence (DNA): TGTGCCAGCTCACGTGAAACAGGGGGCACTGAAGCTTTCTTT.

The chain uses TRBV6-4 and TRBJ1-2; tentatively, D is TRBD1 (6 bases). Germline V gene sequence: CDR1 MRHNA, CDR2 SNTAGT. The CDR3 sequence is 15 residues long. V lost 6 bases, J lost 8 bases, and 22 bases lay in between. CDR3 DNA sequence: TGTGCCAGCAGCAGAGAGGCCGGGACATTTCTAGGCTACACCTTC. Its translation is CASSREAGTFLGYTF.

The rearrangement uses TRBV9 and TRBJ1-2, with TRBD1 as a possible D gene (5 bases). V was shortened by 7 bases and J by 2 bases, with 12 bases between the two germline ends. The CDR3 length is 13 residues. CDR1 is SGDLS and CDR2 is YYNGEE in the germline V gene. The CDR3 region is CASGDRSNYGYTF. The CDR3 DNA sequence: TGTGCCAGCGGCGACAGATCAAACTATGGCTACACCTTC.

The chain recombines TRBV4-1 with TRBJ1-2, with a tentative D call TRBD1 (6 bases). Trimming removed 0 bases from V and 6 bases from J, with 14 bases in between. Germline CDR1 is MGHRA and CDR2 is YSYEKL. CDR3 length: 15 residues. As DNA, the CDR3 is TGCGCCAGCAGCCAAGACCCGGGGGGGGGCGATGGCTACACCTTC. Translated: CASSQDPGGGDGYTF.

V and J are TRBV6-5 and TRBJ1-2; a weak D match, TRBD1 (6 bases). The CDR3 totals 15 residues. Trimming shortened V by 2 bases and J by 2 bases, and 12 bases separated the two germline ends. Germline values: CDR1 MNHEY, CDR2 SVGAGI. The CDR3 protein is CASSYPEGGNYGYTF. The CDR3 nucleotides read TGTGCCAGCAGTTACCCGGAGGGGGGGAACTATGGCTACACCTTC.

This chain uses TRBV29-1 with TRBJ2-3; possible D gene TRBD2, 5 bases. V shed 3 bases and J shed 2 bases, with 9 bases lying between them. Germline loops: CDR1 SQVTM, CDR2 ANQGSEA. The CDR3 is 13 residues long. CDR3 in amino acids: CSVDKRITDTQYF. CDR3 DNA: TGCAGCGTTGACAAGCGGATCACAGATACGCAGTATTTT.

The chain employs TRBV5-4 and TRBJ1-1, with D uncertain. Trimming removed 0 bases from V and 4 bases from J, with 13 bases in between. Germline V gene data show CDR1 as SGHNT and CDR2 as YYREEE (reference sequence). This CDR3 region has 15 residues. For the CDR3, the DNA is TGTGCCAGCAGCTTGGAAGCGGTATCAGGCACTGAAGCTTTCTTT. Its protein is CASSLEAVSGTEAFF.

V and J are TRBV7-2 and TRBJ2-1; 14 nucleotides agree with TRBD2. Losses at the gene ends were 6 bases for V and 8 bases for J; bases not matched to a gene: 3. There are 14 residues in the CDR3. Germline loops: CDR1 SGHTA, CDR2 FQGNSA. DNA for the CDR3: TGTGCCAGCAGGACTAGCGGGGGGGCAGATGAGCAGTTCTTC. Residues: CASRTSGGADEQFF.